The T cell receptor beta chain described here comes from a study of patients and donors after allogeneic stem cell transplantation (dated by TCRdb to about 2020). Including cysteine and phenylalanine, the CDR3 has 17 amino acids. The retained sequence is limited to the CDR3, 51 bases, with the frame set at the first base. At the junction V is shortened by 0 bases and J by 8 bases; bases outside the gene matches: 10. As encoded in the germline V gene, CDR1 is SGHVS while CDR2 is FNYEAQ. Details on this clonotype: The antigen it binds to is not known. Base quality data are lacking; no much larger clone is found one base away.

The library was made by RT-PCR. Instrument on record: NextSeq 550. Using fastp trimming at Q25 and MiXCR clonotype assembly, TCRdb reanalyzed the public sequencing data and kept in-frame beta chains. Each entry merges the rows of one CDR3 protein and shows their most common DNA and genes. Counted in this sample were roughly 200,000 distinct CDR3 sequences; 38% of them appeared once. The ten largest clones take up 11% of the sample. The chain was built from TRBV7-6 and TRBJ1-1; 12 bases in between match TRBD1. The sample consisted of blood, either unsorted or a sorted T cell fraction (not recorded which). This TCR came from a human donor who was either an allogeneic HSCT recipient or a stem cell or donor lymphocyte infusion donor (not recorded which). It is not recorded whose cells these are; they may come from a transplant donor. The CDR3: CASSLAPGQGARIEAFF. The nucleotide sequence reads TGTGCCAGCAGCTTAGCACCGGGACAGGGGGCGAGGATCGAAGCTTTCTTT.